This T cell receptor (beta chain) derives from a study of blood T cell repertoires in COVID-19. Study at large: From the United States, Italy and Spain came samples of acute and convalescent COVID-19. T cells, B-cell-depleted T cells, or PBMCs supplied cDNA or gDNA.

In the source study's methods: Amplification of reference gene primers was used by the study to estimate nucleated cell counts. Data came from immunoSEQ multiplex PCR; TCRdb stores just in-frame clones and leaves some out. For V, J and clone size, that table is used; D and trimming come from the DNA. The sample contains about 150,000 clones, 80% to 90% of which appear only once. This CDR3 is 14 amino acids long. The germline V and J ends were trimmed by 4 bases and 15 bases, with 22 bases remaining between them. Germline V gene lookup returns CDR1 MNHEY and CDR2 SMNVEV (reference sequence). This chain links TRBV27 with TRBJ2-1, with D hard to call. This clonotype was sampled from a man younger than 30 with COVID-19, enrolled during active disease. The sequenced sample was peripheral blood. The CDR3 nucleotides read TGTGCCAGCAGTTCCATGAGCCTAACTCAACCGTGGTTCTTC. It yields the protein CASSSMSLTQPWFF.